The 32 T cell receptor beta chains below were found in one sample sequenced in a study of blood T cell repertoires in COVID-19. Using immunoSEQ multiplex PCR, the repertoire was profiled, and TCRdb retains in-frame clones only, with some absent. The table has tens of thousands of clones, 85% seen once; the top ten hold 3.8%. The specimen sequenced was peripheral blood. The receptors originated from a man between 60 and 75 years old with acute or convalescent COVID-19.

Only one count was recorded for this clone. CDR3 sequence (DNA): TGTGCCAGCAGCTTATTGGCACCGGGCACCGGGGAGCTGTTTTTT. Amino acids: CASSLLAPGTGELFF. The chain couples TRBV7-9 to TRBJ2-2; D remains unclear. The CDR3 sequence is 15 residues long. Germline-derived CDR1 and CDR2 are SEHNR and FQNEAQ (reference sequence). Deletions cut 2 bases from V and 4 bases from J, with 11 bases between.

The chain combines TRBV10-2 with TRBJ2-3, with D possibly matching TRBD2 (5 bases). V shed 4 bases and J shed 0 bases, with 5 bases lying between them. Germline loops: CDR1 WSHSY, CDR2 SAAADI. This CDR3 spans 13 amino acids. As DNA, the CDR3 is TGCGCCAGCAGTGGGACTAGCACAGATACGCAGTATTTT. Its translation is CASSGTSTDTQYF.

The V call is TRBV5-1, the J call TRBJ1-4; D is uncertain. Trimming left V 4 bases short and J 0 bases short, with 7 bases between. This CDR3 is 14 amino acids long. Germline loops: CDR1 SGHRS, CDR2 YFSETQ. The CDR3 loop is CASSRDATNEKLFF. CDR3 coding DNA: TGCGCCAGCAGCCGAGATGCAACTAATGAAAAACTGTTTTTT.

The chain employs TRBV7-8 and TRBJ1-2; perhaps TRBD1 as D (6 bases). The ends were cut back, 1 base at V and 4 bases at J, with 10 bases in the middle. Germline V gene sequence: CDR1 SGHVS, CDR2 FQNEAQ. The CDR3 has 14 amino acids. The CDR3 coding sequence is TGTGCCAGCAGCTTAGTCACAGGGAGCTATGGCTACACCTTC. This translates into CASSLVTGSYGYTF.

The chain has TRBV18 and TRBJ2-7, with 9 bases fitting TRBD1. CDR3 length: 13 amino acids. J gave up 5 bases and V 6 bases, and 5 bases lay outside the gene matches. Germline loops: CDR1 KGHSH, CDR2 LQKENI. In DNA, the CDR3 is TGTGCCAGCTCCCGGACAGGGGACAACGAGCAGTACTTC. Protein: CASSRTGDNEQYF.

The V gene is TRBV18, the J gene TRBJ1-1; the D gene is possibly TRBD1 (5 bases). V gave up 3 bases and J gave up 8 bases, with 10 bases separating them. The germline CDR1 and CDR2 sequences are KGHSH and LQKENI. This CDR3 comprises 12 residues. The CDR3 protein is CASSPGEGEAFF. Here the CDR3 DNA reads TGTGCCAGCTCACCGGGGGAGGGGGAAGCTTTCTTT.

The chain carries TRBV9 and TRBJ2-7; possible D gene TRBD1, 5 bases. This CDR3 contains 15 residues. Germline CDR1 reads SGDLS; CDR2 reads YYNGEE. The germline V and J ends were trimmed by 0 bases and 0 bases, with 10 bases remaining between them. The CDR3 nucleotides are TGTGCCAGCAGCGTAGAGTCAGGGCTCTCCTACGAGCAGTACTTC. As protein: CASSVESGLSYEQYF.

The V and J genes are TRBV5-4 and TRBJ1-2; TRBD1 is a possible D gene (6 bases). Germline V lookup: CDR1 SGHNT, CDR2 YYREEE (reference sequence). Between the trimmed V and J ends, which lost 0 bases and 2 bases, there was a span of 14 bases. The CDR3 length is 16 residues. DNA for the CDR3: TGTGCCAGCAGCTTGGCCTTGGCAGGGGAGAACTATGGCTACACCTTC. This translates into CASSLALAGENYGYTF.

The CDR3 region is CASSPTGQGKPQHF. The DNA of the CDR3 is TGTGCCAGCAGCCCAACGGGACAGGGGAAGCCCCAGCATTTT. The chain has TRBV3-1 (or the pseudogene TRBV3-2) and TRBJ1-5, with 10 nucleotides matching TRBD1. CDR1 is LGHDT and CDR2 is YNNKEL in the germline V gene (reference sequence). Trimming took 4 bases from V and 8 from J; bases not matched to a gene: 5. The CDR3 runs 14 residues.

The chain couples TRBV4-2 to TRBJ2-7; D call uncertain. Germline lookup yields CDR1 LGHNA and CDR2 YNFKEQ. With 1 base removed from V and 0 bases from J, the gap between germline ends came to 13 bases. The CDR3 has 16 amino acids. Here the CDR3 reads CASSQGITTRSYEQYF. CDR3 nucleotide sequence: TGTGCCAGCAGCCAAGGTATAACCACTCGCTCCTACGAGCAGTACTTC.

The chain carries TRBV29-1 and TRBJ2-7; a possible D gene is TRBD1 (6 bases). The CDR3 length is 13 residues. V was pared by 6 bases and J by 3 bases, with 15 bases between. Per germline, CDR1 SQVTM and CDR2 ANQGSEA. CDR3: CSVPRDTNYEQYF. CDR3 sequence (DNA): TGCAGCGTGCCCCGGGACACAAACTACGAGCAGTACTTC.

The V gene is TRBV11-2, the J gene TRBJ2-3, with 13 bases lining up with TRBD2. J gave up 0 bases and V 5 bases, and 8 bases lay outside the gene matches. The V gene's germline CDR1 is SGHAT and CDR2 FQNNGV. The CDR3 runs to 18 residues. The CDR3 region has the DNA TGTGCCAGCAGCCAGGGACTAGCGGGACGAGCTAGCACAGATACGCAGTATTTT. Protein product: CASSQGLAGRASTDTQYF.

The gene calls are TRBV7-9 and TRBJ2-1; TRBD2 agrees at 7 bases. Trimming took 8 bases from V and 4 from J; bases not matched to a gene: 8. This CDR3 has 14 amino acids. Germline loops: CDR1 SEHNR, CDR2 FQNEAQ (reference sequence). The chain's CDR3 is CASAAGRIYNEQFF. The CDR3 nucleotides are TGTGCCAGCGCAGCGGGGAGAATTTACAATGAGCAGTTCTTC.

The V and J genes are TRBV29-1 and TRBJ2-7; 9 nucleotides line up with TRBD2. Trimming at V came to 2 bases and at J to 9 bases, leaving 11 bases not matched to a gene. Looked up from germline, CDR1 is SQVTM and CDR2 is ANQGSEA. The CDR3 is 14 residues long. CDR3 in amino acids: CSVETVAGGLGQYF. The CDR3 bases are TGCAGCGTTGAAACCGTGGCGGGGGGGCTCGGGCAGTACTTC.

The chain joins TRBV5-4 to TRBJ2-7; 9 bases align to TRBD1. Unmatched junction bases numbered 4, after V lost 4 bases and J lost 5 bases. This CDR3 has 13 amino acids. Germline V gene sequence: CDR1 SGHNT, CDR2 YYREEE (reference sequence). Here the CDR3 reads CASSIGTGNEQYF. CDR3 sequence (DNA): TGTGCCAGCAGCATAGGGACAGGGAACGAGCAGTACTTC. Drawing the rest from reference TRBV5-4 and TRBJ2-7, the complete variable domain is ETGVTQSPTHLIKTRGQQVTLRCSSQSGHNTVSWYQQALGQGPQFIFQYYREEENGRGNFPPRFSGLQFPNYSSELNVNALELDDSALYLCASSIGTGNEQYFGPGTRLTVT.

The rearrangement uses TRBV7-2 and TRBJ1-5, with a tentative D call TRBD1 (5 bases). The germline V gene encodes CDR1 SGHTA and CDR2 FQGNSA. This CDR3 spans 14 amino acids. V dropped 4 bases and J dropped 9 bases, with 16 bases sitting between them. The CDR3 spells CASSSDIVARPQHF. CDR3 nucleotide sequence: TGTGCCAGCAGCTCGGACATCGTCGCGAGGCCCCAGCATTTT.

V is TRBV5-1 and J is TRBJ2-2, with 16 bases fitting TRBD2. J was trimmed by 5 bases and V by 4 bases; bases with no gene match: 2. CDR3 length: 16 residues. CDR1 is SGHRS and CDR2 is YFSETQ in the germline V gene. Written as DNA, the CDR3 is TGCGCCAGCAGCCCGGGACTAGCGGGAGGGACCGGGGAGCTGTTTTTT. This gives the protein CASSPGLAGGTGELFF. Full variable domain (rest looked up from reference TRBV5-1 and TRBJ2-2): KAGVTQTPRYLIKTRGQQVTLSCSPISGHRSVSWYQQTPGQGLQFLFEYFSETQRNKGNFPGRFSGRQFSNSRSEMNVSTLELGDSALYLCASSPGLAGGTGELFFGEGSRLTVL.

The genes are TRBV7-2 and TRBJ1-2; TRBD1 agrees at 7 bases. The CDR3 consists of 13 residues. Germline values: CDR1 SGHTA, CDR2 FQGNSA. After removal of 5 bases from V and 8 bases from J, the junction contained 8 bases not matched to a gene. CDR3 protein: CASSPATGWGYTF. Here the CDR3 DNA reads TGTGCCAGCAGCCCCGCGACAGGGTGGGGCTACACCTTC.

The chain is built from TRBV10-3 and TRBJ2-5, with a possible D match to TRBD2 (5 bases). From germline, CDR1 is ENHRY and CDR2 SYGVKD. The V end was cut by 7 bases, the J end by 3 bases, with 6 bases between. The CDR3 has 11 amino acids. The CDR3 DNA follows: TGTGCCATCAAACTAGAAGAGACCCAGTACTTC. Translated: CAIKLEETQYF.

This sequence joins TRBV19 and TRBJ2-2; no firm D call. CDR3 length: 16 amino acids. Germline assignment: CDR1 LNHDA and CDR2 SQIVND (reference sequence). V was clipped by 5 bases and J by 4 bases, with 17 bases between them. The CDR3 spells CASSPPAASVTGELFF. The CDR3 DNA is TGTGCCAGTAGTCCCCCTGCTGCGTCGGTCACCGGGGAGCTGTTTTTT.

The chain links TRBV5-1 to TRBJ1-1; D is possibly TRBD1 (6 bases). The CDR3 is made up of 16 amino acids. Trimming shortened V by 1 base and J by 3 bases, and 16 bases separated the two germline ends. Germline CDR1 SGHRS, CDR2 YFSETQ. The CDR3 reads CASSLLGQPRDTEAFF. Here the CDR3 DNA reads TGCGCCAGCAGCTTGTTAGGACAGCCTAGGGACACTGAAGCTTTCTTT.

The chain employs TRBV7-2 and TRBJ2-7, with D possibly being TRBD2 (5 bases). Trimming cost V 5 bases and J 1 base, with 15 bases left between them. The germline CDR1 and CDR2 sequences are SGHTA and FQGNSA. The CDR3 consists of 15 residues. In DNA form, the CDR3 reads TGTGCCAGCAGCAAAGGACTGACACCTTCCTACGAGCAGTACTTC. As protein: CASSKGLTPSYEQYF.

The chain uses TRBV5-5 and TRBJ1-6, with D unclear. The germline V and J ends were trimmed by 5 bases and 4 bases, with 7 bases remaining between them. CDR1 and CDR2 (germline): SGHKS, YYEKEE (reference sequence). This CDR3 has 13 residues. The CDR3 nucleotides read TGTGCCAGCAGGAGGGCTTATAATTCACCCCTCCACTTT. This sequence encodes CASRRAYNSPLHF.

The chain recombines TRBV3-1 (or the pseudogene TRBV3-2) with TRBJ2-3; 12 nucleotides agree with TRBD2. The germline gives CDR1 LGHDT, CDR2 YNNKEL (reference sequence). V gave up 4 bases and J gave up 2 bases; unmatched junction bases: 7. The CDR3 has 17 amino acids. In nucleotides, the CDR3 is TGTGCCAGCAGCCCGACGACTAGCGGGGGACCCACAGATACGCAGTATTTT. Its protein product is CASSPTTSGGPTDTQYF.

This chain uses TRBV5-4 with TRBJ2-1, with D possibly being TRBD2 (6 bases). V lost 6 bases and J 7 bases, leaving 17 bases between the germline ends. In germline, CDR1 is SGHNT, CDR2 YYREEE (reference sequence). The CDR3 extends over 14 amino acids. The CDR3 loop is CASTPGTAGNEQFF. DNA of the CDR3: TGTGCCAGCACCCCAGGGACTGCGGGAAATGAGCAGTTCTTC.

The chain uses TRBV10-2 and TRBJ2-7; maybe TRBD2 (5 bases). The V end was cut by 2 bases, the J end by 12 bases, with 17 bases between. The CDR3 totals 13 residues. CDR1 is WSHSY, CDR2 SAAADI, per germline. The CDR3 DNA reads TGCGCCAGCAGTGAGCAATCTAACGGGGTAGTGTACTTC. Translated, it gives CASSEQSNGVVYF.

The gene calls are TRBV30 and TRBJ1-5; TRBD1 aligns across 9 bases. The length of the CDR3 is 13 residues. Germline loops: CDR1 GTSNPN, CDR2 SVGIG (reference sequence). V gave up 2 bases and J gave up 8 bases; unmatched junction bases: 4. CDR3 in amino acids: CAWSRQGVEPQHF. The CDR3 coding sequence is TGTGCCTGGAGTCGACAGGGGGTCGAGCCCCAGCATTTT.

The chain carries TRBV6-5 and TRBJ2-7; 7 bases match TRBD1. Germline lookup yields CDR1 MNHEY and CDR2 SVGAGI. This CDR3 has 14 amino acids. With V trimmed by 5 bases and J by 3 bases, 7 bases remained unmatched. The CDR3 reads CASSRTGTDYEQYF. DNA of the CDR3: TGTGCCAGCAGTCGGACAGGAACCGACTACGAGCAGTACTTC.

This clone was seen just once. The chain couples TRBV6-4 to TRBJ2-1; 9 bases fit TRBD1. The CDR3 is 15 residues long. Germline assignment: CDR1 MRHNA and CDR2 SNTAGT. With V trimmed by 0 bases and J by 3 bases, 0 bases remained unmatched. The CDR3: CASSDSTGGYNEQFF. The CDR3 DNA is TGTGCCAGCAGTGACTCGACAGGGGGCTACAATGAGCAGTTCTTC.

The chain couples TRBV15 to TRBJ1-1; D is undetermined. V lost 1 base, J lost 2 bases, and 11 bases lay in between. This CDR3 region has 15 residues. Germline CDR1 LNHNV, CDR2 YYDKDF (reference sequence). The CDR3 protein is CATSRGLQENTEAFF. In DNA, the CDR3 is TGTGCCACCAGCAGAGGATTGCAGGAAAACACTGAAGCTTTCTTT.

The sample holds one count of this clone. The chain is built from TRBV7-2 and TRBJ2-3; 8 bases are a match to TRBD2. V shed 5 bases and J 6 bases; nucleotides not matched to a gene: 13. The CDR3 has 16 residues. CDR1 is SGHTA and CDR2 is FQGNSA in the germline V gene. The CDR3 DNA is TGTGCCAGCAGCATGAGTAGCGCGGGAGGCCGTGATACGCAGTATTTT. The encoded protein is CASSMSSAGGRDTQYF.

CDR3 residues: CASSSQGNYGYTF. The CDR3 DNA reads as TGTGCCAGCAGTTCACAGGGTAACTATGGCTACACCTTC. V usage is TRBV6-5 and J usage is TRBJ1-2, with D maybe TRBD1 (6 bases). V was pared by 4 bases and J by 1 base, with 7 bases between. The germline CDR1 and CDR2 sequences are MNHEY and SVGAGI. The CDR3 extends over 13 amino acids.